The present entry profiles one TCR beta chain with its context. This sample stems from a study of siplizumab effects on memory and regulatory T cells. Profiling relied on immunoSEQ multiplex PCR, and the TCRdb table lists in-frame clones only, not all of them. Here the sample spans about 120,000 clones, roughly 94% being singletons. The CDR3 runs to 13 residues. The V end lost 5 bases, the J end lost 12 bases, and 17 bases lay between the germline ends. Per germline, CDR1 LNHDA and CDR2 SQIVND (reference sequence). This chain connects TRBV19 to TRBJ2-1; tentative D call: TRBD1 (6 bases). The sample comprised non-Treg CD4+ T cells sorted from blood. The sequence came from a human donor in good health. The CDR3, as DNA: TGTGCCAGTAGTTTCGGGACAAACAGCGTGCAGTTCTTC. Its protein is CASSFGTNSVQFF.